This TCR beta chain was captured in a study of blood T cell repertoires in COVID-19. Study-wide background: Sample material is recorded as cDNA or gDNA derived from T cells, B-cell-depleted T cells, or PBMCs.

V was trimmed by 5 bases and J by 4 bases, leaving 12 bases between them. Germline loops: CDR1 MDHEN, CDR2 SYDVKM. CDR3 size: 13 residues. Methods used by the authors: Amplification of reference gene primers provided the estimated nucleated cell counts. This table comes from immunoSEQ multiplex PCR, and its TCRdb copy is limited to in-frame clones, with some not included. V and J calls and clone size are as listed in that table; D and trimming were resolved from the DNA. The table shows some 230,000 clones, with about 85% occurring only once. This sequence originates from a man aged 50 to 60 who had recovered from COVID-19. The sample taken for sequencing was peripheral blood. The gene calls are TRBV28 and TRBJ2-7; D may be TRBD1 (6 bases). The CDR3 nucleotides are TGTGCCAGCAGTGACCCTCAGGGGTACGAGCAGTACTTC. This codes for CASSDPQGYEQYF.